The subject of this entry is one T cell receptor (beta chain). Its antigen is unknown. Samples were taken several times over chemoradiotherapy. These data are taken from a study of chemoradiotherapy in HPV16-positive cancers. General study findings and limits: Functional assays defining HPV-specific T cells used only a couple of HPV16-positive patients. HPV-responsive T-cell expansion during chemoradiotherapy was linked to improved recurrence-free survival in HPV16-positive patients. Candidate HPV-specific clones and E7-related TCR motifs grew in tumor during treatment.

Clones were sequenced by immunoSEQ multiplex PCR, and TCRdb holds only the in-frame ones, with some missing. The table lists about 66,000 clones, around nine tenths of them singletons, with more than 3.5% in the top ten. This TCR was recovered from a human donor with HPV-associated anogenital cancer. The source was blood, collected from a patient who underwent chemoradiotherapy.

Written as DNA, the CDR3 is TGCGCCAGCAAAATGGGGGGAAAAACTGGCTATGAGCAGTTCTTC. This gives the protein CASKMGGKTGYEQFF. The chain employs TRBV23-1 and TRBJ2-1, with D possibly TRBD2 on 6 matching bases. TRBV23-1 belongs to the ORF category, with a function that is uncertain. Trimming cost V 7 bases and J 8 bases, with 21 bases left between them. The CDR3 covers 15 residues.